Listed below are T cell receptor beta chains from one sample, sequenced in a study of T cells in Graves' hyperthyroidism and ophthalmopathy. One entry per CDR3 protein results from TCRdb running MiXCR on the multiplex PCR reads. The repertoire holds hundreds of thousands of distinct CDR3 sequences, 15% to 20% seen once, with roughly 47% in the top ten. The sequenced material came from blood. The receptors shown here come from a man aged 35 to 55 with Graves' ophthalmopathy. CDR3s include the opening cysteine and the closing phenylalanine or tryptophan. A D gene is named only where the DNA matches it firmly. A row's size may be missing; if present it is once, few, many or a size class.

V	size	J	D	DNA	CDR3
TRBV10-3	-	TRBJ2-2	-	TGTGCCACCCGACAGGTCCCGAACACCGGGGAGCTGTTTTTT	CATRQVPNTGELFF
TRBV28	few	TRBJ2-3	TRBD2	TGTGCCAGCAGACTACCTAGCGGGACTAGCACAGATACGCAGTATTTT	CASRLPSGTSTDTQYF
TRBV3-1	many	TRBJ2-3	TRBD2	TGTGCCAGCACCCGGGCTAGCGGCATAGATACGCAGTATTTT	CASTRASGIDTQYF
TRBV11-2	many	TRBJ2-7	-	TGTGCCAGCAGCTTGGACGGGACAATCTACGAGCAGTACTTC	CASSLDGTIYEQYF
TRBV5-1	few	TRBJ2-2	-	TGCGCCAGCAGCTCGACTACCCGGGCCGGGGAGCTGTTTTTT	CASSSTTRAGELFF
TRBV12-3/TRBV12-4	-	TRBJ2-2	-	TGTGCCAGCAGTTTGGTTTCTGTGGGGGGGCCCGGGGAGCTGTTTTTT	CASSLVSVGGPGELFF
TRBV19	-	TRBJ1-1	-	TGTGCCAGTAGTACGGGACTGGGGTACACTGAAGCTTTCTTT	CASSTGLGYTEAFF
TRBV7-9	many	TRBJ2-7	-	TGTGCCAGCAGCGCCGACTGGGCCTACGAGCAGTACTTC	CASSADWAYEQYF
TRBV2	many	TRBJ2-7	-	TGTGCCAGTTCGGGGGCAGGGTGGACCTACGAGCAGTACTTC	CASSGAGWTYEQYF
TRBV6-2/TRBV6-3	-	TRBJ1-3	-	TGTGCCAGCAGTTACGCGGACGGAAACACCATATATTTT	CASSYADGNTIYF
TRBV20-1	-	TRBJ1-1	-	TGCAGTGCTATAGTTCGGATGAACACTGAAGCTTTCTTT	CSAIVRMNTEAFF
TRBV28	many	TRBJ2-1	-	TGTGCCAGCAGTCAAACTCGGACAAACAATGAGCAGTTCTTC	CASSQTRTNNEQFF
TRBV7-3	many	TRBJ2-3	-	TGTGCCAGCAGCTTGGACAGCGCTAGCACAGATACGCAGTATTTT	CASSLDSASTDTQYF
TRBV6-2/TRBV6-3	-	TRBJ2-2	-	TGTGCCAGCAAGCCCACCGGGGAGCTGTTTTTT	CASKPTGELFF
TRBV27	few	TRBJ1-2	TRBD1	TGTGCCAGCAGTTTATACAATAGGGAGGGGGCGGCTAACTATGGCTACACCTTC	CASSLYNREGAANYGYTF
TRBV7-3	-	TRBJ2-1	-	TGTGCCAGCAGCTCTACCTCGGTCGGTGAGCAGTTCTTC	CASSSTSVGEQFF
TRBV19	-	TRBJ1-1	-	TGTGCCAGCTCCCCCTCACCGGGGGAAGCTTTCTTT	CASSPSPGEAFF
TRBV6-2/TRBV6-3	-	TRBJ2-7	-	TGTGCCAGCAGTTTTTTCGCGGGGGCAGGGCGGAGCGAGCAGTACTTC	CASSFFAGAGRSEQYF
TRBV7-2	few	TRBJ1-1	-	TGTGCCAGCAGCTTAGAAGCGGGGTCCATGGAGTTCACTGAAGCTTTCTTT	CASSLEAGSMEFTEAFF
TRBV11-2	many	TRBJ2-1	TRBD2	TGTGCCAGCAGCTTATCGTGGACTAGCGGGGGTGAGCAGTTCTTC	CASSLSWTSGGEQFF
TRBV6-2/TRBV6-3	few	TRBJ2-3	TRBD2	TGTGCCAGCAGCCAAGCTACTAGCGGGAACACAGATACGCAGTATTTT	CASSQATSGNTDTQYF
TRBV10-3	many	TRBJ1-1	-	TGTGCCATCAGTGAATTTCGGGGGGACACTGAAGCTTTCTTT	CAISEFRGDTEAFF
TRBV6-1	few	TRBJ1-1	-	TGTGCCAGCAGTGAAGGGAGAGAAGCTTTCTTT	CASSEGREAFF
TRBV7-9	-	TRBJ1-1	-	TGTGCCAGCACCTCCCGTGGACATCCAGGCACTGAAGCTTTCTTT	CASTSRGHPGTEAFF